Shown below are 25 T cell receptor beta chains from a single sample sequenced in a study of T cell clones after liver transplantation. The assay was immunoSEQ multiplex PCR, and TCRdb's table has in-frame clones only and misses some. The profile covers 65,000 to 80,000 clones, with less than 90% appearing a single time and less than 3.5% taken by the ten largest. Source: CD4+ T cells from blood, taken at the 22-month timepoint. The receptors were gathered from a human patient who received a liver transplant. Some T cells may be supplied by the graft donor.

The V gene is TRBV4-1, the J gene TRBJ1-2; 10 nucleotides align to TRBD1. CDR3 length equals 13 residues. The junction had 3 bases not matched to a gene; V was cut back by 3 bases and J by 8 bases. Germline V lookup: CDR1 MGHRA, CDR2 YSYEKL. This CDR3 reads CASSQGTGVGYTF. The CDR3 DNA reads TGCGCCAGCAGCCAGGGGACAGGGGTAGGCTACACCTTC.

The chain links TRBV4-3 to TRBJ2-2; 12 bases map to TRBD1. The V gene end was trimmed by 2 bases and the J gene end by 8 bases; junction bases not matched to a gene: 12. The CDR3 length is 18 residues. Germline V gene data show CDR1 as LGHNA and CDR2 as YSLEER. The CDR3 bases are TGCGCCAGCAGCCAACTAACCCCGGGACAGGGGGCGGCGGGGGAGCTGTTTTTT. Translation gives CASSQLTPGQGAAGELFF.

V and J are TRBV11-1 and TRBJ2-5, with D perhaps matching TRBD2 (6 bases). This CDR3 is 13 amino acids long. The V and J ends lost 5 bases and 4 bases respectively, with 11 bases between them. The V gene's germline CDR1 is SGHAT and CDR2 FQDESV (reference sequence). CDR3 sequence reads: CASSVGRSETQYF. The CDR3 nucleotides read TGTGCCAGCAGCGTCGGGAGATCAGAGACCCAGTACTTC.

The gene calls are TRBV5-8 and TRBJ2-7; no clear D gene. This CDR3 spans 13 amino acids. With 4 bases removed from V and 6 bases from J, the gap between germline ends came to 14 bases. Germline V gene lookup returns CDR1 SGHTS and CDR2 YDEGEE. CDR3 residues: CASSARWVSEQYF. The CDR3 DNA sequence: TGTGCCAGCAGCGCTAGATGGGTAAGCGAGCAGTACTTC.

The gene calls are TRBV11-2 and TRBJ1-1; D ambiguous. CDR3 length equals 12 residues. With 5 bases removed from V and 5 bases from J, the gap between germline ends came to 9 bases. Germline assignment: CDR1 SGHAT and CDR2 FQNNGV. CDR3 bases: TGTGCCAGCAGCGGCCGACGGACTGAAGCTTTCTTT. It is translated as CASSGRRTEAFF.

The genes are TRBV19 and TRBJ2-3; 11 bases are shared with TRBD2. Germline CDR1 is LNHDA and CDR2 is SQIVND (reference sequence). V was clipped by 7 bases and J by 2 bases; unmatched bases: 5. This CDR3 is 15 amino acids long. CDR3 sequence (DNA): TGTGCCAGTACCTCGACTAGCGGGGACACAGATACGCAGTATTTT. Protein sequence: CASTSTSGDTDTQYF.

By proportion, this clone is medium-sized. The chain recombines TRBV5-1 with TRBJ1-3, with D hard to call. V lost 0 bases and J 0 bases, leaving 13 bases between the germline ends. This CDR3 region has 17 residues. Germline V gene data show CDR1 as SGHRS and CDR2 as YFSETQ. The CDR3 region is CASSLAQTGLSGNTIYF. CDR3 sequence (DNA): TGCGCCAGCAGCTTGGCCCAGACCGGGCTCTCTGGAAACACCATATATTTT.

J is TRBJ2-5 and V is TRBV29-1, with 8 bases lining up with TRBD2. The CDR3 covers 13 residues. J gave up 5 bases and V 3 bases, and 5 bases lay outside the gene matches. Germline V gives CDR1 SQVTM, CDR2 ANQGSEA. The CDR3 DNA reads TGCAGCGTTGAGGGCTCGGGGGGGGAGACCCAGTACTTC. It is translated as CSVEGSGGETQYF.

The chain couples TRBV7-2 to TRBJ1-2; D is unresolved. Germline lookup yields CDR1 SGHTA and CDR2 FQGNSA. The CDR3 length is 15 residues. V shed 2 bases and J shed 0 bases, with 10 bases lying between them. In DNA form, the CDR3 reads TGTGCCAGCAGCTTAAGTCCGGGTTCTAACTATGGCTACACCTTC. Translated: CASSLSPGSNYGYTF.

This clone has only a few counts. This chain uses TRBV25-1 with TRBJ1-5; D unclear. Germline V gene sequence: CDR1 MGHDK, CDR2 SYGVNS. The CDR3 spans 13 residues. V shed 4 bases and J shed 4 bases, with 8 bases lying between them. CDR3 sequence reads: CASSGFGNQPQHF. CDR3 DNA sequence: TGTGCCAGCAGTGGTTTCGGTAATCAGCCCCAGCATTTT. Full variable domain (rest looked up from reference TRBV25-1 and TRBJ1-5): EADIYQTPRYLVIGTGKKITLECSQTMGHDKMYWYQQDPGMELHLIHYSYGVNSTEKGDLSSESTVSRIRTEHFPLTLESARPSHTSQYLCASSGFGNQPQHFGDGTRLSIL.

The rearrangement uses TRBV2 and TRBJ2-7, with 9 bases that match TRBD2. The CDR3 length is 13 residues. Unmatched junction bases numbered 3, after V lost 7 bases and J lost 2 bases. Germline CDR1 and CDR2: SNHLY and FYNNEI. This CDR3 reads CASIVAGAYEQYF. CDR3 sequence (DNA): TGTGCCAGCATCGTAGCGGGGGCCTACGAGCAGTACTTC.

The chain recombines TRBV27 with TRBJ1-4; D is unresolved. V gave up 3 bases and J gave up 4 bases, with 9 bases separating them. CDR3 length: 14 amino acids. Germline V gives CDR1 MNHEY, CDR2 SMNVEV (reference sequence). CDR3 amino acids: CASSFGQNNEKLFF. The CDR3 DNA reads TGTGCCAGCAGTTTTGGGCAGAATAATGAAAAACTGTTTTTT. Full variable domain (rest looked up from reference TRBV27 and TRBJ1-4): EAQVTQNPRYLITVTGKKLTVTCSQNMNHEYMSWYRQDPGLGLRQIYYSMNVEVTDKGDVPEGYKVSRKEKRNFPLILESPSPNQTSLYFCASSFGQNNEKLFFGSGTQLSVL.

The CDR3 reads CALRGGDLGGELFF. For the CDR3, the DNA is TGTGCCCTACGGGGAGGCGACCTGGGCGGGGAGCTGTTTTTT. The chain recombines TRBV10-3 with TRBJ2-2; perhaps TRBD2 as D (6 bases). With 11 bases removed from V and 7 bases from J, the gap between germline ends came to 20 bases. Looked up from germline, CDR1 is ENHRY and CDR2 is SYGVKD. The CDR3 is 14 amino acids.

This chain links TRBV7-2 with TRBJ1-2; tentatively, D is TRBD1 (5 bases). V was cut by 5 bases and J by 7 bases, with 14 bases left in between. CDR1 and CDR2 from the germline V gene are SGHTA and FQGNSA. The CDR3 sequence is 13 residues long. The CDR3 DNA reads as TGTGCCAGCAGCCAGGGAAGCCTCGTTGGCTACACCTTC. As protein: CASSQGSLVGYTF. Together with reference TRBV7-2 and TRBJ1-2, the CDR3 gives the full variable domain: GAGVSQSPSNKVTEKGKDVELRCDPISGHTALYWYRQSLGQGLEFLIYFQGNSAPDKSGLPSDRFSAERTGGSVSTLTIQRTQQEDSAVYLCASSQGSLVGYTFGSGTRLTVV.

V is TRBV12-5 and J is TRBJ1-3; D unclear. V gave up 4 bases and J gave up 2 bases, with 6 bases separating them. The CDR3 extends over 13 amino acids. The V gene's germline CDR1 is LGHNT and CDR2 FRNRAP. The CDR3 region is CASGYLPGNTIYF. The CDR3 DNA reads TGTGCTAGTGGTTATCTTCCTGGAAACACCATATATTTT.

The chain uses TRBV27 and TRBJ1-5, with D unclear. The CDR3 loop spans 15 amino acids. V was cut by 2 bases and J by 2 bases, with 10 bases left in between. CDR1 MNHEY and CDR2 SMNVEV come from the germline V gene (reference sequence). The CDR3, as DNA: TGTGCCAGCAGTTTACTAGGAGAGGGCAATCAGCCCCAGCATTTT. The encoded protein is CASSLLGEGNQPQHF.

The rearrangement uses TRBV5-4 and TRBJ1-2; D may be TRBD1 (6 bases). From germline, CDR1 is SGHNT and CDR2 YYREEE (reference sequence). Trimming took 4 bases from V and 4 from J, leaving 17 bases between them. The length of the CDR3 is 15 residues. CDR3 nucleotides: TGTGCCAGCAGCCTAGGACAGCGAGTGGGCTATGGCTACACCTTC. Its translation: CASSLGQRVGYGYTF.

This chain links TRBV5-1 with TRBJ2-5; D is possibly TRBD1 (6 bases). Germline V lookup: CDR1 SGHRS, CDR2 YFSETQ. V dropped 6 bases and J dropped 2 bases, with 17 bases sitting between them. This CDR3 has 15 residues. DNA of the CDR3: TGCGCCAGCACCGCTCGAAGGGGGTCACAAGAGACCCAGTACTTC. Amino acids: CASTARRGSQETQYF.

The V call is TRBV2, the J call TRBJ1-3, with TRBD1 identical over 7 bases. V dropped 6 bases and J dropped 0; count of bases not matched to a gene: 8. The germline gives CDR1 SNHLY, CDR2 FYNNEI. The CDR3 contains 16 residues. CDR3 DNA sequence: TGTGCCAGCAGCCAAACCGGGACAGCCTCTGGAAACACCATATATTTT. Translated: CASSQTGTASGNTIYF.

V gene TRBV28 combines with J gene TRBJ1-4; D possibly corresponds to TRBD1 (5 bases). The CDR3 spans 16 residues. V lost 3 bases, J lost 5 bases, and 16 bases lay in between. Per germline, CDR1 MDHEN and CDR2 SYDVKM. This chain's CDR3 is CASSFGAQALNEKLFF. The CDR3, as DNA: TGTGCCAGCAGTTTCGGGGCTCAGGCCTTAAATGAAAAACTGTTTTTT.

The chain recombines TRBV27 with TRBJ2-3; D possibly corresponds to TRBD1 (6 bases). CDR3 length equals 13 residues. The V gene's germline CDR1 is MNHEY and CDR2 SMNVEV (reference sequence). The V and J ends lost 6 bases and 3 bases respectively, with 10 bases between them. CDR3 sequence (DNA): TGTGCCAGCAGGAACAGGGCAACAGATACGCAGTATTTT. Translation: CASRNRATDTQYF.

CDR3 nucleotides: TGTGCCTGGAGTGTAAGGACAGTAGCCAAAAACATTCAGTACTTC. Translation gives CAWSVRTVAKNIQYF. J is TRBJ2-4 and V is TRBV30; tentative D call: TRBD1 (6 bases). CDR3 length: 15 residues. The germline V gene encodes CDR1 GTSNPN and CDR2 SVGIG (reference sequence). The V gene lost 0 bases and the J gene lost 0 bases, with 9 bases spanning the gap.

This sequence joins TRBV4-3 and TRBJ2-2; 8 nucleotides line up with TRBD2. The CDR3 spans 19 residues. The V segment lost 1 base and the J segment 6 bases; nucleotides outside the gene matches: 16. The V gene's germline CDR1 is LGHNA and CDR2 YSLEER. The CDR3 DNA reads as TGCGCCAGCAGCCAAGGGGCGGGGGGCCCGCGGTGGGAGTCCGGGGAGCTGTTTTTT. Translating it yields CASSQGAGGPRWESGELFF.

This clone was counted a few times. An end of the junction does not agree with germline; a read error may underlie this. The chain's CDR3 is CASSPPVRATGANVLTF. The CDR3 bases are TGTGCCAGCTCCCCACCGGTGAGGGCAACTGGGGCCAACGTCCTGACTTTC. The V call is TRBV18, the J call TRBJ2-6; a possible D gene is TRBD2 (5 bases). This CDR3 spans 17 amino acids. CDR1 and CDR2 from the germline V gene are KGHSH and LQKENI.

The chain uses TRBV21-1 and TRBJ2-5; TRBD2 is taken as the D call from the table, unchecked against the DNA. TRBV21-1 is noted as a pseudogene. CDR3 length: 14 amino acids. In nucleotides, the CDR3 is TGTGCCAGAGAACTAGCGGGGGGGCAGGAGACCCAGTACTTC. It yields the protein CARELAGGQETQYF.